This TCR beta chain was obtained from a study of blood T cell repertoires in COVID-19. The protocol was immunoSEQ multiplex PCR, while the TCRdb copy is restricted to in-frame clones and leaves out a portion. Here the sample spans approximately 350,000 clones, almost 90% being singletons. This TCR derives from a woman aged 65 to 85 with COVID-19, enrolled during active disease. The sample taken for sequencing was peripheral blood.

CDR3 in DNA: TGTGCCAGCAGTGAAACAGGGGGCGCACCCTGGCAGTTCTTC. This sequence encodes CASSETGGAPWQFF. The chain couples TRBV2 to TRBJ2-1, with TRBD1 matching over 9 bases. V shed 2 bases, J shed 12 bases, and the junction held 8 bases outside the gene matches. Germline loops: CDR1 SNHLY, CDR2 FYNNEI. This CDR3 is 14 amino acids long.